This T cell receptor (beta chain) was captured in a study of monozygotic twins with inflammatory bowel disease. About this clonotype itself: Its antigen is not identified.

This CDR3 has 12 amino acids. The germline CDR1 and CDR2 sequences are MDHEN and SYDVKM. Eight reactions per sample, run separately, yielded cDNA. TCRdb re-analyzed the 5' RACE reads; it lists each CDR3 protein once, without DNA. The sample data list approximately 120,000 distinct CDR3 sequences. The study's findings and limits: For IBD, no single strong associated signal or clonotype was supported. Whereas healthy co-twins had higher TCRbeta diversity (inverse Simpson), IBD patients had lower diversity.

V is TRBV28 and J is TRBJ2-3; no DNA is available, so the TRBD1 call from TCRdb remains unchecked. Sequenced input: blood. The TCR sequence derives from a human donor with ulcerative colitis or Crohn's disease, or a healthy co-twin of an affected twin (not recorded which). The chain's CDR3 is CASSPTGSKQYF.